These 29 T cell receptor beta chains originate from one sample sequenced in a study of breast tumors, draining lymph nodes, adjacent tissues. Axillary draining lymph nodes of breast cancer patients supplied the node samples. MiXCR, applied by TCRdb to the multiplex PCR reads, yields one record per CDR3 protein. The sample lists about 230,000 distinct CDR3 sequences; about 30% were seen once. The specimen was axillary lymph node tissue. The receptors were gathered from a female donor with breast cancer. Some clones in this sample may be carry-over from other donors' samples.

Note on this clonotype: A much larger clone is a single base away; this may be a read error. The chain uses TRBV18 and TRBJ2-1; no reliable D call. CDR3 length: 13 amino acids. V was trimmed by 4 bases and J by 6 bases, leaving 10 bases between them. Germline V CDR1 and CDR2: KGHSH, LQKENI. CDR3 DNA sequence: TGTGCCAGCTCACGCGATCAGACCAATGAGCAGTTCTTC. Its translation: CASSRDQTNEQFF.

This clonotype came up a few times. The chain has TRBV28 and TRBJ2-2; D is possibly TRBD1 (5 bases). The V gene lost 0 bases and the J gene lost 7 bases, with 6 bases spanning the gap. From germline, CDR1 is MDHEN and CDR2 SYDVKM. This CDR3 region has 13 residues. CDR3 sequence (DNA): TGTGCCAGCAGTTTATGGGGGCGCGGGGAGCTGTTTTTT. This gives the protein CASSLWGRGELFF. The variable domain in full, with the rest retrieved from reference TRBV28 and TRBJ2-2, is DVKVTQSSRYLVKRTGEKVFLECVQDMDHENMFWYRQDPGLGLRLIYFSYDVKMKEKGDIPEGYSVSREKKERFSLILESASTNQTSMYLCASSLWGRGELFFGEGSRLTVL.

The count of this clonotype is one. The J gene is TRBJ1-5, the V gene TRBV19; D not resolved. The CDR3 covers 17 residues. Germline V CDR1 and CDR2: LNHDA, SQIVND (reference sequence). The V end was cut by 4 bases, the J end by 3 bases, with 19 bases between. The CDR3 here is CASSKRGLAVYNQPQHF. CDR3 bases: TGTGCCAGTAGTAAAAGAGGACTAGCAGTATACAATCAGCCCCAGCATTTT.

This clonotype was observed many times. The V gene is TRBV9, the J gene TRBJ2-2, with D possibly called TRBD1 or TRBD2 (7 bases each). The CDR3 is 17 amino acids. In germline, CDR1 is SGDLS, CDR2 YYNGEE. The V and J ends lost 3 bases and 0 bases respectively, with 15 bases between them. The CDR3 region has the DNA TGTGCCAGCAGCGCCCAGGGGGGGGCAGCGAACACCGGGGAGCTGTTTTTT. Its translation: CASSAQGGAANTGELFF.

This clonotype has more than one count but fewer than ten. Sequence at one end of the junction differs from germline and may be a read error. This sequence joins TRBV6-2 or TRBV6-3 and TRBJ2-7; 7 bases line up with TRBD2. The CDR3 has 15 residues. Looked up from germline, CDR1 is MNHEY and CDR2 is SVGEGT. The CDR3 loop is CASSHSLAGGNEQYF. The CDR3, as DNA: TGTGCCAGCAGTCACTCGCTCGCCGGGGGGAACGAGCAGTACTTC.

This clonotype was recorded many times. The chain combines TRBV20-1 with TRBJ2-7; D is uncertain. This CDR3 contains 10 residues. The germline CDR1 and CDR2 sequences are DFQATT and SNEGSKA (reference sequence). The CDR3 DNA reads as TGCAGCGCCTTAGGTCGCGAGCAGTACTTC. Amino acid sequence: CSALGREQYF.

This clonotype has only a few counts. A much larger clone lies one base from this, so it may be a read error. The chain couples TRBV12-3 or TRBV12-4 to TRBJ2-3; D may be TRBD1 (5 bases). CDR3 length: 13 residues. V dropped 3 bases and J dropped 5 bases, with 9 bases sitting between them. The chain's CDR3 is CASSFDRKDTQYF. CDR3 nucleotides: TGTGCCAGCAGTTTCGACAGAAAAGATACGCAGTATTTT.

This clonotype occurred many times. The rearrangement uses TRBV4-2 and TRBJ2-7; no firm D call. Germline-derived CDR1 and CDR2 are LGHNA and YNFKEQ. The CDR3 extends over 13 amino acids. V was shortened by 4 bases and J by 7 bases, with 14 bases between the two germline ends. Here the CDR3 DNA reads TGTGCCAGCAGCCCGTGGGCCGATCGAGAGCAGTACTTC. Its translation: CASSPWADREQYF.

The rearrangement links TRBV19 to TRBJ1-5, with D uncertain. This CDR3 spans 13 amino acids. Between the trimmed V and J ends, which lost 4 bases and 14 bases, there was a span of 18 bases. CDR1 is LNHDA, CDR2 SQIVND, per germline (reference sequence). The chain's CDR3 is CASSRTSGSPEHF. The CDR3 DNA is TGTGCCAGTAGTAGAACTAGCGGGAGCCCCGAGCATTTT.

This clonotype was seen ten or more times. Being one base from a much bigger clone, this may be a read error. The V and J genes are TRBV5-8 and TRBJ1-2; D unclear. This CDR3 has 11 residues. Per the germline V gene, CDR1 is SGHTS and CDR2 is YDEGEE. Trimming stripped 0 bases from V and 14 bases from J, with 11 bases between. CDR3 residues: CASSLVSASTF. The CDR3 bases are TGTGCCAGCAGCTTGGTGTCTGCCTCTACCTTC.

In this sample, this clonotype turned up many times. This chain joins TRBV20-1 and TRBJ2-5; 8 bases are a match to TRBD2. The CDR3 covers 14 residues. Germline values: CDR1 DFQATT, CDR2 SNEGSKA (reference sequence). V dropped 5 bases and J dropped 5; count of bases not matched to a gene: 10. Here the CDR3 reads CSASRAGVRETQYF. The CDR3 nucleotides read TGCAGTGCTTCCCGAGCGGGGGTGCGGGAGACCCAGTACTTC.

Many counts were recorded for this clonotype. The chain links TRBV5-1 to TRBJ2-1; 14 positions agree with TRBD2. This CDR3 is built from 15 residues. CDR1 is SGHRS and CDR2 is YFSETQ in the germline V gene. The junction had 6 bases not matched to a gene; V was cut back by 4 bases and J by 9 bases. The CDR3 bases are TGCGCCAGCAGCACGACTAGCGGGAGGGCCCTTGAGCAGTTCTTC. Residues: CASSTTSGRALEQFF.

This clonotype has at least ten counts. The rearrangement joins TRBV19 to TRBJ1-6, with no clear D. Trimming removed 5 bases from V and 6 bases from J, with 11 bases in between. CDR3 length: 14 amino acids. Germline V gene lookup returns CDR1 LNHDA and CDR2 SQIVND (reference sequence). CDR3 sequence: CASSAARLNSPLHF. The CDR3 DNA follows: TGTGCCAGTAGTGCCGCCCGTCTTAATTCACCCCTCCACTTT.

V and J are TRBV29-1 and TRBJ2-3; 12 nucleotides agree with TRBD2. The CDR3 is 15 residues long. CDR1 and CDR2 (germline): SQVTM, ANQGSEA. V lost 3 bases, J lost 4 bases, and 5 bases stayed unmatched. CDR3 protein: CSVETSGRSPDTQYF. In nucleotides, the CDR3 is TGCAGCGTTGAGACTAGCGGGAGAAGCCCAGATACGCAGTATTTT.

This clonotype was recorded many times. The gene calls are TRBV5-5 and TRBJ2-7; the D is unclear. CDR3 length: 14 residues. Trimming cost V 3 bases and J 5 bases, with 15 bases left between them. Germline lookup yields CDR1 SGHKS and CDR2 YYEKEE (reference sequence). CDR3 residues: CASSSIHVRDEQYF. CDR3 bases: TGTGCCAGCAGCTCGATACACGTTCGCGACGAGCAGTACTTC.

Ten or more counts support this clonotype. V usage is TRBV20-1 and J usage is TRBJ2-1, with a weak D call TRBD2 (6 bases). This CDR3 is 15 amino acids long. Trimming shortened V by 3 bases and J by 6 bases, and 18 bases separated the two germline ends. Per germline, CDR1 DFQATT and CDR2 SNEGSKA (reference sequence). The CDR3 region is CSASPGLDLINEQFF. As DNA, the CDR3 is TGCAGTGCTAGCCCGGGACTCGACCTTATCAATGAGCAGTTCTTC.

The rearrangement uses TRBV24-1 and TRBJ2-5; TRBD2 might be the D (6 bases). The CDR3 runs 11 residues. V was cut by 8 bases and J by 5 bases, with 8 bases left in between. Germline assignment: CDR1 KGHDR and CDR2 SFDVKD. CDR3 sequence (DNA): TGTGCCACCAACGGGACTGAGACCCAGTACTTC. It yields the protein CATNGTETQYF.

The sample holds many counts of this clonotype. CDR3 DNA sequence: TGCGCCAGCAGCTTGCGGACAGGGGGAAGCTACACCTTC. It specifies CASSLRTGGSYTF. This chain links TRBV5-1 with TRBJ1-2; TRBD1 aligns across 10 bases. The germline V gene encodes CDR1 SGHRS and CDR2 YFSETQ. The V segment lost 1 base and the J segment 9 bases; nucleotides outside the gene matches: 3. The CDR3 is 13 residues long.

This clonotype was detected ten times or more. The CDR3 loop reads CASSSGHNQPQHF. DNA for the CDR3: TGTGCCAGCAGCTCGGGACACAATCAGCCCCAGCATTTT. V gene TRBV11-2 combines with J gene TRBJ1-5; D might be TRBD1 (6 bases). Germline-derived CDR1 and CDR2 are SGHAT and FQNNGV. Deletions cut 4 bases from V and 3 bases from J, with 7 bases between. The CDR3 length is 13 residues.

The chain is built from TRBV24-1 and TRBJ2-1; 10 nucleotides agree with TRBD2. The germline gives CDR1 KGHDR, CDR2 SFDVKD. Trimming cost V 6 bases and J 6 bases; bases outside gene matches: 4. The CDR3 is made up of 14 amino acids. The CDR3 DNA follows: TGTGCCACCAGTCCTAGCGGGAGCTTCAATGAGCAGTTCTTC. Translated, it gives CATSPSGSFNEQFF.

For this clonotype: This could be a read error, since a much larger clone is one nucleotide away. J is TRBJ1-2 and V is TRBV7-9; 7 bases line up with TRBD1. After removal of 1 base from V and 8 bases from J, the junction contained 16 bases not matched to a gene. This CDR3 is 17 amino acids long. CDR1 and CDR2 from the germline V gene are SEHNR and FQNEAQ (reference sequence). CDR3 protein: CASSLVVGGLRGRGYTF. CDR3 sequence (DNA): TGTGCCAGCAGCTTAGTTGTCGGGGGCTTGAGGGGGCGGGGCTACACCTTC.

There are many counts of this clonotype. The chain employs TRBV9 and TRBJ2-1; D ambiguous. Germline assignment: CDR1 SGDLS and CDR2 YYNGEE. This CDR3 contains 14 residues. Trimming took 4 bases from V and 3 from J, leaving 11 bases between them. The CDR3 reads CASSPGGYYNEQFF. The CDR3, as DNA: TGTGCCAGCAGCCCGGGTGGTTACTACAATGAGCAGTTCTTC.

This clonotype has a count of ten or more. The chain recombines TRBV9 with TRBJ1-2, with D perhaps TRBD1 (6 bases). Trimming took off 5 bases at V and 0 bases at J, with 11 bases between the two ends. The V gene's germline CDR1 is SGDLS and CDR2 YYNGEE. This CDR3 contains 14 residues. For the CDR3, the DNA is TGTGCCAGCAGTGAGGACAGAGCTAACTATGGCTACACCTTC. It codes for CASSEDRANYGYTF.

This chain links TRBV30 with TRBJ1-5; tentative D call: TRBD1 (5 bases). This CDR3 is built from 14 residues. V was clipped by 3 bases and J by 5 bases, with 14 bases between them. Per germline, CDR1 GTSNPN and CDR2 SVGIG (reference sequence). The CDR3 DNA reads as TGTGCCTGGAGGTTTTCGGGGGGGGATCAGCCCCAGCATTTT. Its translation: CAWRFSGGDQPQHF. The complete variable domain, with remaining parts taken from reference TRBV30 and TRBJ1-5, reads SQTIHQWPATLVQPVGSPLSLECTVEGTSNPNLYWYRQAAGRGLQLLFYSVGIGQISSEVPQNLSASRPQDRQFILSSKKLLLSDSGFYLCAWRFSGGDQPQHFGDGTRLSIL.

The chain recombines TRBV6-5 with TRBJ2-3, with D possibly being TRBD1 (6 bases). The V end was cut by 5 bases, the J end by 4 bases, with 25 bases between. Germline assignment: CDR1 MNHEY and CDR2 SVGAGI. This CDR3 spans 18 amino acids. This CDR3 is CASSPLRGLVAGADTQYF. CDR3 coding DNA: TGTGCCAGCAGTCCCCTTAGGGGGTTAGTAGCAGGGGCAGATACGCAGTATTTT.

A word on this clonotype: Because the CDR3 is missing its conserved closing phenylalanine or tryptophan, this is likely a read error. The chain uses TRBV18 and TRBJ1-2; D is unclear. Germline lookup yields CDR1 KGHSH and CDR2 LQKENI. V lost 1 base and J lost 8, with 11 bases in between. The CDR3 has 13 residues. The CDR3 sequence: CASSPQRPSGYTS. In DNA, the CDR3 is TGTGCCAGCTCACCACAGAGGCCTAGCGGCTACACCTCC.

This clonotype has ten or more counts. The gene calls are TRBV14 and TRBJ2-5; a possible D gene is TRBD2 (5 bases). The V end lost 0 bases, the J end lost 5 bases, and 10 bases lay between the germline ends. CDR1 is SGHDN and CDR2 is FVKESK in the germline V gene. The CDR3 is made up of 14 amino acids. As DNA, the CDR3 is TGTGCCAGCAGCCAAGATGTCGAGCGGGAGACCCAGTACTTC. It codes for CASSQDVERETQYF.

The chain recombines TRBV28 with TRBJ2-1; TRBD2 matches at 7 bases. The germline gives CDR1 MDHEN, CDR2 SYDVKM. The V segment lost 10 bases and the J segment 4 bases; nucleotides outside the gene matches: 13. The CDR3 is 15 residues long. The CDR3 DNA reads as TGTGCCACCAAACCCGAACTAGCGACGTACAATGAGCAGTTCTTC. Residues: CATKPELATYNEQFF.

This clonotype has a count of ten or more. An end of the junction does not agree with germline; a read error may underlie this. The chain has TRBV5-1 and TRBJ2-5; tentatively, D is TRBD2 (5 bases). CDR1 is SGHRS and CDR2 is YFSETQ in the germline V gene. The CDR3 has 12 amino acids. Written as DNA, the CDR3 is TGTGCCAGCAGCTTGGACTCAGAGACCCAGTACTTC. It specifies CASSLDSETQYF. Full variable domain (rest looked up from reference TRBV5-1 and TRBJ2-5): KAGVTQTPRYLIKTRGQQVTLSCSPISGHRSVSWYQQTPGQGLQFLFEYFSETQRNKGNFPGRFSGRQFSNSRSEMNVSTLELGDSALYLCASSLDSETQYFGPGTRLLVL.